These 14 T cell receptor beta chains were all obtained from the same sample, sequenced in a study of blood T cell repertoires in COVID-19 (dated by TCRdb to the early 2020s). The library was obtained by the immunoSEQ multiplex PCR assay. TCRdb holds this immuneACCESS table with in-frame rearrangements only. Some clones are missing; in checked studies, unresolved V genes explain under half, and the rest has no known cause. Within this sample are tens of thousands of clones, with roughly 82% of them counted one time only. The biggest ten clones account for roughly 13% of the sample. The specimen was peripheral blood. The receptor set was obtained from an elderly woman with acute or convalescent COVID-19.

The V gene is TRBV10-3, the J gene TRBJ1-2; D ambiguous. V was trimmed by 3 bases and J by 4 bases, leaving 12 bases between them. CDR1 ENHRY and CDR2 SYGVKD come from the germline V gene. This CDR3 is 14 amino acids long. CDR3 residues: CAISDNRHPYGYTF. The DNA of the CDR3 is TGTGCCATCAGTGATAACAGACACCCCTATGGCTACACCTTC.

The chain combines TRBV28 with TRBJ2-5; TRBD1 might be the D (6 bases). Per the germline V gene, CDR1 is MDHEN and CDR2 is SYDVKM. V shed 7 bases and J shed 2 bases, with 26 bases lying between them. The CDR3 is 18 residues long. In DNA form, the CDR3 reads TGTGCCAGCACGCCGTTCGCTGGTTGGACAGATGGGCAAGAGACCCAGTACTTC. It yields the protein CASTPFAGWTDGQETQYF.

The chain carries TRBV6-2 or TRBV6-3 and TRBJ2-1; possible D gene TRBD1, 5 bases. Per the germline V gene, CDR1 is MNHEY and CDR2 is SVGEGT. The CDR3 extends over 15 amino acids. V lost 2 bases, J lost 4 bases, and 12 bases lay in between. Here the CDR3 DNA reads TGTGCCAGCAGTTACGGACACTCAACTTACAATGAGCAGTTCTTC. Encoded protein: CASSYGHSTYNEQFF.

The V gene is TRBV13, the J gene TRBJ2-1; the D gene is possibly TRBD2 (7 bases). The germline V and J ends were trimmed by 3 bases and 3 bases, with 12 bases remaining between them. CDR1 PRHDT and CDR2 FYEKMQ come from the germline V gene (reference sequence). This CDR3 is built from 15 residues. CDR3 DNA sequence: TGTGCCAGCAGCTTCAGGGGAGGGCACTACAATGAGCAGTTCTTC. Its translation: CASSFRGGHYNEQFF.

This clone was counted between two and nine times. V gene TRBV6-5 combines with J gene TRBJ2-3; D gene uncertain. Trimming pared 5 bases from V and 10 bases from J, leaving 13 bases between. The CDR3 is 12 residues long. Germline V gene data show CDR1 as MNHEY and CDR2 as SVGAGI. Here the CDR3 DNA reads TGTGCCAGCAGTCTAACGCCCGGGTCGCAGTATTTT. Its translation: CASSLTPGSQYF.

The chain is built from TRBV12-3 or TRBV12-4 and TRBJ2-1; TRBD2 might be the D (6 bases). This CDR3 comprises 13 residues. V was pared by 4 bases and J by 7 bases, with 11 bases between. Here the CDR3 reads CASSSGTVNEQFF. The CDR3 DNA reads TGTGCCAGCAGTTCCGGGACTGTGAATGAGCAGTTCTTC.

This chain links TRBV30 with TRBJ1-1; 10 bases match TRBD1. V shed 5 bases and J 5 bases; nucleotides not matched to a gene: 5. This CDR3 spans 13 amino acids. The germline CDR1 and CDR2 sequences are GTSNPN and SVGIG (reference sequence). The CDR3 reads CAWGDRGDTEAFF. CDR3 sequence (DNA): TGTGCCTGGGGGGACAGGGGAGATACTGAAGCTTTCTTT.

In DNA form, the CDR3 reads TGTGCCAGCAGCCAACTAATTAAATACGAGCAGTACTTC. Translated: CASSQLIKYEQYF. The J gene is TRBJ2-7, the V gene TRBV14; D is uncertain. V lost 2 bases and J lost 4, with 9 bases in between. CDR3 length: 13 residues. CDR1 is SGHDN, CDR2 FVKESK, per germline.

J is TRBJ1-5 and V is TRBV6-1; 9 positions match TRBD1. Trimming cost V 4 bases and J 0 bases; bases outside gene matches: 4. This CDR3 has 16 residues. Germline V gives CDR1 MNHNS, CDR2 SASEGT. The CDR3 is CASSVQGAFSNQPQHF. The CDR3 bases are TGTGCCAGCAGTGTACAGGGGGCATTTAGCAATCAGCCCCAGCATTTT.

This chain joins TRBV28 and TRBJ2-7; TRBD2 might be the D (5 bases). The CDR3 is 15 amino acids. Per germline, CDR1 MDHEN and CDR2 SYDVKM. Trimming stripped 7 bases from V and 5 bases from J, with 21 bases between. CDR3 protein: CASTPSPSNPDEQYF. The CDR3 region has the DNA TGTGCCAGCACCCCGTCCCCTAGCAATCCTGACGAGCAGTACTTC. Full variable domain (rest looked up from reference TRBV28 and TRBJ2-7): DVKVTQSSRYLVKRTGEKVFLECVQDMDHENMFWYRQDPGLGLRLIYFSYDVKMKEKGDIPEGYSVSREKKERFSLILESASTNQTSMYLCASTPSPSNPDEQYFGPGTRLTVT.

V is TRBV6-6 and J is TRBJ1-4; D may be TRBD1 (5 bases). Germline V CDR1 and CDR2: MNHNY, SVGAGI (reference sequence). CDR3 size: 15 residues. V was clipped by 7 bases and J by 10 bases, with 22 bases between them. CDR3 DNA: TGTGCCAGCACAAACCCCGGGGACTACCGCGGAAAACTGTTTTTT. Protein: CASTNPGDYRGKLFF.

J is TRBJ2-1 and V is TRBV19; 11 nucleotides line up with TRBD2. Germline V gene sequence: CDR1 LNHDA, CDR2 SQIVND (reference sequence). The J segment lost 7 bases and the V segment lost 3 bases, leaving 5 bases of the junction unmatched. The CDR3 runs 15 residues. Here the CDR3 reads CASSMLLAGANEQFF. CDR3 coding DNA: TGTGCCAGTAGTATGTTACTAGCGGGGGCAAATGAGCAGTTCTTC.

This rearrangement joins TRBV7-2 to TRBJ2-5; D is unresolved. Germline loops: CDR1 SGHTA, CDR2 FQGNSA. Trimming took 0 bases from V and 1 from J, leaving 3 bases between them. The CDR3 length is 13 residues. In DNA form, the CDR3 reads TGTGCCAGCAGCTTAGCGCGCCAAGAGACCCAGTACTTC. This gives the protein CASSLARQETQYF.

The chain joins TRBV7-9 to TRBJ2-2; 9 bases agree with TRBD2. The CDR3 extends over 17 amino acids. V dropped 5 bases and J dropped 0; count of bases not matched to a gene: 7. Germline V CDR1 and CDR2: SEHNR, FQNEAQ (reference sequence). CDR3 nucleotides: TGTGCCAGCAGCCCTTGGACTAGCGCGACGAACACCGGGGAGCTGTTTTTT. It specifies CASSPWTSATNTGELFF.